One and the same sample provided the 4 T cell receptor beta chains below, sequenced in a study of shared T cell receptors in the human thymus. Clones were sequenced by immunoSEQ multiplex PCR, and TCRdb holds only the in-frame ones, with some missing. The data hold some 720,000 clones, with roughly 90% observed a single time. These records were also assigned to another study, of human thymus T cells.

Sequences were obtained from thymocytes. The source is a boy less than two years old with a congenital heart defect.

This clone was found once. The CDR3 carries no conserved terminal phenylalanine or tryptophan, so it likely arises from a read error. The chain joins TRBV30 to TRBJ1-5; D is ambiguous. The CDR3 is 18 residues long. The germline V gene encodes CDR1 GTSNPN and CDR2 SVGIG (reference sequence). V lost 4 bases, J lost 1 base, and 23 bases lay in between. This CDR3 reads CAWTTPDLPAYSNQPQHL. CDR3 sequence (DNA): TGTGCCTGGACCACCCCCGACCTCCCGGCCTACAGCAATCAGCCCCAGCATCTT.

For the CDR3, the DNA is TGTGCCAGCAGCCCCGACAGGGTGCATCAGCCCCAGCATTTT. Translating it yields CASSPDRVHQPQHF. This rearrangement joins TRBV5-5 to TRBJ1-5; TRBD1 agrees at 7 bases. The CDR3 is 14 amino acids. Germline CDR1 is SGHKS and CDR2 is YYEKEE (reference sequence). V lost 4 bases and J lost 5; bases outside the gene matches: 6.

This clone has only one observation. This rearrangement joins TRBV5-1 to TRBJ2-2; 8 bases fit TRBD1. The CDR3 is made up of 16 amino acids. Germline V gives CDR1 SGHRS, CDR2 YFSETQ. Germline trimming cut 4 bases from V and 7 bases from J; bases unmatched to any gene: 12. The CDR3 sequence: CASSALGQGAVGELFF. Here the CDR3 DNA reads TGCGCCAGCAGCGCCCTGGGGCAGGGGGCGGTCGGGGAGCTGTTTTTT.

V gene TRBV6-5 combines with J gene TRBJ1-1; weak D call: TRBD1 (6 bases). The CDR3 totals 14 residues. V was trimmed by 6 bases and J by 2 bases, leaving 13 bases between them. The germline gives CDR1 MNHEY, CDR2 SVGAGI. The CDR3 sequence: CASRVGQKNTEAFF. DNA of the CDR3: TGTGCCAGCAGGGTAGGACAGAAAAACACTGAAGCTTTCTTT.